This passage covers 25 T cell receptor beta chains from one sample sequenced in a study of T-cell memory formation after mild COVID-19. TCRdb ran MiXCR on the 5' RACE reads and lists one entry per CDR3 protein. This sample has approximately 480,000 distinct CDR3 sequences, with roughly 18% found just once. Material: PBMCs or a T cell subset sorted from them (not recorded which). Receptors were obtained from an adult woman who had mild COVID-19 (a few samples of this study predate the infection). Cell type and time point are not known.

This clonotype has a handful of counts. The rearrangement links TRBV4-3 to TRBJ1-1; no definite D call. The germline V gene encodes CDR1 LGHNA and CDR2 YSLEER. The CDR3 extends over 13 amino acids. V shed 3 bases and J shed 1 base, with 6 bases lying between them. DNA of the CDR3: TGCGCCAGCAGCCATGTGGGGAACACTGAAGCTTTCTTT. Translation: CASSHVGNTEAFF.

This clonotype has only a few counts. This rearrangement joins TRBV3-1 to TRBJ2-5; 8 nucleotides agree with TRBD2. Looked up from germline, CDR1 is LGHDT and CDR2 is YNNKEL (reference sequence). The length of the CDR3 is 13 residues. V lost 4 bases, J lost 5 bases, and 3 bases stayed unmatched. In nucleotides, the CDR3 is TGTGCCAGCAGCCGGGGACTAGTGGAGACCCAGTACTTC. This gives the protein CASSRGLVETQYF.

This clonotype was seen more than once but under ten times. The chain uses TRBV12-3 or TRBV12-4 and TRBJ2-7; 8 bases align to TRBD1. With 6 bases clipped from V and 0 bases from J, the junction kept 7 bases outside the gene matches. CDR3 size: 15 residues. The CDR3 reads CASSHRGENSYEQYF. The CDR3, as DNA: TGTGCCAGCAGCCACAGGGGGGAGAACTCCTACGAGCAGTACTTC.

The genes are TRBV7-8 and TRBJ2-3; TRBD1 aligns across 7 bases. V lost 4 bases, J lost 4 bases, and 8 bases stayed unmatched. From germline, CDR1 is SGHVS and CDR2 FQNEAQ. The CDR3 has 15 amino acids. CDR3 nucleotides: TGTGCCAGCAGCTCGCGCGACAGGGCTGCAGATACGCAGTATTTT. Protein: CASSSRDRAADTQYF.

The sample holds a few counts of this clonotype. The chain is built from TRBV4-2 and TRBJ2-3; perhaps D is TRBD1 or TRBD2 (6 bases each). V was shortened by 8 bases and J by 0 bases, with 18 bases between the two germline ends. CDR1 is LGHNA and CDR2 is YNFKEQ in the germline V gene. The CDR3 covers 16 residues. The CDR3 bases are TGTGCCAGCCACGAGGGGGGAAGGTATAGCACAGATACGCAGTATTTT. Its translation is CASHEGGRYSTDTQYF.

This clonotype has just a few counts. This chain links TRBV24-1 with TRBJ1-5; a possible D gene is TRBD1 (6 bases). The germline CDR1 and CDR2 sequences are KGHDR and SFDVKD. The CDR3 contains 13 residues. V was trimmed by 9 bases and J by 4 bases, leaving 12 bases between them. The CDR3 DNA reads TGTGCCACCTCCTACAGGGCAAATCAGCCCCAGCATTTT. Its translation: CATSYRANQPQHF.

This clonotype was detected a few times. V and J are TRBV4-2 and TRBJ2-3; possibly TRBD2 for D (5 bases). The germline V gene has CDR1 LGHNA and CDR2 YNFKEQ. V was clipped by 0 bases and J by 0 bases, with 10 bases between them. The CDR3 runs to 16 residues. The DNA of the CDR3 is TGTGCCAGCAGCCAAGACGAGCGGCTTAGCACAGATACGCAGTATTTT. The encoded protein is CASSQDERLSTDTQYF.

This clonotype was picked up a small number of times. This chain links TRBV7-9 with TRBJ2-1; unclear D gene. CDR1 and CDR2 (germline): SEHNR, FQNEAQ (reference sequence). V lost 6 bases and J 8 bases, leaving 5 bases between the germline ends. The CDR3 consists of 10 residues. This CDR3 is CASRLDEQFF. As DNA, the CDR3 is TGTGCCAGCAGGTTGGATGAGCAGTTCTTC.

This clonotype was seen repeatedly, ten times or more. V and J are TRBV5-1 and TRBJ2-7; TRBD1 matches at 7 bases. The CDR3 contains 15 residues. Per the germline V gene, CDR1 is SGHRS and CDR2 is YFSETQ. Unmatched junction bases numbered 7, after V lost 3 bases and J lost 1 base. CDR3 bases: TGCGCCAGCAGCTCTGGGACAGATACATCCTACGAGCAGTACTTC. This codes for CASSSGTDTSYEQYF.

V gene TRBV18 combines with J gene TRBJ2-3; D remains unclear. Germline V lookup: CDR1 KGHSH, CDR2 LQKENI. CDR3 size: 14 residues. Trimming cost V 0 bases and J 5 bases, with 9 bases left between them. CDR3 in DNA: TGTGCCAGCTCACCACCATCGGCGAGAGATACGCAGTATTTT. It yields the protein CASSPPSARDTQYF.

This clonotype has just a few counts. The chain combines TRBV12-3 or TRBV12-4 with TRBJ2-2, with TRBD1 identical over 10 bases. With V trimmed by 5 bases and J by 2 bases, 5 bases remained unmatched. CDR3 length: 16 residues. The chain's CDR3 is CASSTGTGVNTGELFF. The CDR3 nucleotides are TGTGCCAGCAGTACTGGGACAGGGGTAAACACCGGGGAGCTGTTTTTT.

The CDR3 DNA reads as TGTGCCAGCAACCGGGACAGGACGAACACCGGGGAGCTGTTTTTT. The encoded protein is CASNRDRTNTGELFF. This chain links TRBV27 with TRBJ2-2; TRBD1 agrees at 8 bases. This CDR3 comprises 15 residues. CDR1 is MNHEY, CDR2 SMNVEV, per germline (reference sequence). Trimming cost V 7 bases and J 0 bases; bases outside gene matches: 4.

This clonotype was counted between two and nine times. J is TRBJ1-1 and V is TRBV3-1; D gene unclear. The V and J ends lost 4 bases and 1 base respectively, with 10 bases between them. Germline CDR1 is LGHDT and CDR2 is YNNKEL (reference sequence). This CDR3 comprises 14 residues. This chain's CDR3 is CASSLPGANTEAFF. CDR3 DNA: TGTGCCAGCAGCCTACCCGGAGCGAACACTGAAGCTTTCTTT.

This clonotype occurred a few times. This rearrangement joins TRBV9 to TRBJ2-3; D uncertain. Germline CDR1 is SGDLS and CDR2 is YYNGEE. CDR3 length: 13 amino acids. Trimming shortened V by 2 bases and J by 2 bases, and 6 bases separated the two germline ends. CDR3 sequence: CASSVNPTDTQYF. The CDR3 nucleotides are TGTGCCAGCAGCGTGAATCCCACAGATACGCAGTATTTT.

This clonotype showed up just a few times. DNA for the CDR3: TGTGCCAGCAGCTTAGGAGGGGGGCAGCGCTATGGCTACACCTTC. Residues: CASSLGGGQRYGYTF. This sequence joins TRBV7-2 and TRBJ1-2, with D maybe TRBD1 (6 bases). Trimming removed 1 base from V and 4 bases from J, with 13 bases in between. From germline, CDR1 is SGHTA and CDR2 FQGNSA. This CDR3 has 15 residues.

This chain connects TRBV20-1 to TRBJ1-1; 9 bases map to TRBD1. The CDR3 has 12 amino acids. V lost 8 bases, J lost 4 bases, and 5 bases stayed unmatched. CDR1 and CDR2 from the germline V gene are DFQATT and SNEGSKA (reference sequence). CDR3 coding DNA: TGCAGTCCTGACAGGGGGGGCACTGAAGCTTTCTTT. It translates to CSPDRGGTEAFF.

This clonotype has a handful of counts. This chain joins TRBV9 and TRBJ2-1, with TRBD2 matching 8 bases. Germline values: CDR1 SGDLS, CDR2 YYNGEE. CDR3 length: 15 residues. Losses at the gene ends were 4 bases for V and 5 bases for J; bases not matched to a gene: 8. The chain's CDR3 is CASSPSHGGDNEQFF. The CDR3 DNA follows: TGTGCCAGCAGCCCATCGCACGGGGGGGACAATGAGCAGTTCTTC. The variable domain in full, completed from reference TRBV9 and TRBJ2-1, reads DSGVTQTPKHLITATGQRVTLRCSPRSGDLSVYWYQQSLDQGLQFLIQYYNGEERAKGNILERFSAQQFPDLHSELNLSSLELGDSALYFCASSPSHGGDNEQFFGPGTRLTVL.

In this sample, this clonotype turned up a few times. The CDR3 protein is CASSSSRQTRNEQYF. The DNA of the CDR3 is TGTGCCAGCAGTTCTAGTAGACAGACAAGGAACGAGCAGTACTTC. The chain is built from TRBV12-3 or TRBV12-4 and TRBJ2-7, with D perhaps TRBD1 (5 bases). This CDR3 is built from 15 residues. V lost 4 bases and J lost 5, with 18 bases in between.

The chain is built from TRBV13 and TRBJ2-2; D unclear. CDR1 is PRHDT and CDR2 is FYEKMQ in the germline V gene (reference sequence). The CDR3 length is 13 residues. The V gene lost 3 bases and the J gene lost 9 bases, with 11 bases spanning the gap. The CDR3 spells CASSLSPVRELFF. CDR3 nucleotides: TGTGCCAGCAGCTTGTCCCCGGTGCGGGAGCTGTTTTTT.

This chain uses TRBV6-5 with TRBJ2-2; 7 bases line up with TRBD2. J gave up 6 bases and V 2 bases, and 6 bases lay outside the gene matches. This CDR3 region has 15 residues. Looked up from germline, CDR1 is MNHEY and CDR2 is SVGAGI. The CDR3 sequence is CASSYGGRGAGELFF. The CDR3 nucleotides read TGTGCCAGCAGTTACGGGGGGAGGGGTGCCGGGGAGCTGTTTTTT.

This clonotype was picked up many times. V is TRBV20-1 and J is TRBJ2-7, with 16 bases fitting TRBD2. This CDR3 has 17 residues. The germline V gene encodes CDR1 DFQATT and CDR2 SNEGSKA (reference sequence). V dropped 5 bases and J dropped 1; count of bases not matched to a gene: 8. Written as DNA, the CDR3 is TGCAGTGCTGCCGGGACTAGCGGGGGGGCCGAGTCCTACGAGCAGTACTTC. The encoded protein is CSAAGTSGGAESYEQYF.

This clonotype was recorded a few times. V is TRBV28 and J is TRBJ2-6; maybe TRBD2 (5 bases). The germline V and J ends were trimmed by 2 bases and 7 bases, with 9 bases remaining between them. Germline lookup yields CDR1 MDHEN and CDR2 SYDVKM. The CDR3 is made up of 14 amino acids. The CDR3 sequence is CASSLPGNANVLTF. CDR3 DNA: TGTGCCAGCAGTTTACCGGGGAATGCCAACGTCCTGACTTTC. The full variable domain, rest sourced from reference TRBV28 and TRBJ2-6, is DVKVTQSSRYLVKRTGEKVFLECVQDMDHENMFWYRQDPGLGLRLIYFSYDVKMKEKGDIPEGYSVSREKKERFSLILESASTNQTSMYLCASSLPGNANVLTFGAGSRLTVL.

This clonotype was counted between two and nine times. The chain couples TRBV4-3 to TRBJ1-1; TRBD1 agrees at 9 bases. Trimming removed 1 base from V and 1 base from J; junction bases left unmatched: 4. The CDR3 runs to 16 residues. Germline V gene sequence: CDR1 LGHNA, CDR2 YSLEER. Here the CDR3 reads CASSQGWDRANTEAFF. Written as DNA, the CDR3 is TGCGCCAGCAGCCAAGGGTGGGACAGGGCGAACACTGAAGCTTTCTTT.

The sample holds a few counts of this clonotype. The chain links TRBV5-1 to TRBJ2-7, with a weak D call TRBD2 (6 bases). Per the germline V gene, CDR1 is SGHRS and CDR2 is YFSETQ. This CDR3 spans 14 amino acids. V lost 0 bases, J lost 3 bases, and 10 bases lay in between. For the CDR3, the DNA is TGCGCCAGCAGCTTGGCTTGGCGGGACTACGAGCAGTACTTC. As protein: CASSLAWRDYEQYF.

This clonotype turned up a few times. The V call is TRBV27, the J call TRBJ1-1; 7 bases agree with TRBD1. This CDR3 region has 14 residues. Germline loops: CDR1 MNHEY, CDR2 SMNVEV (reference sequence). Unmatched junction bases numbered 14, after V lost 8 bases and J lost 8 bases. This CDR3 is CASRRDSLSSEAFF. As DNA, the CDR3 is TGTGCCAGCCGGCGGGACAGCCTCTCCTCGGAAGCTTTCTTT.